These 14 T cell receptor beta chains were all obtained from the same sample, sequenced in a study of T cells in Graves' hyperthyroidism and ophthalmopathy. Regions amplified from RNA transcripts were the TCR beta CDR3 regions. During a first-round RT-PCR of the TCR CDR3, the HTBI primer set was used. TCRdb called the multiplex PCR reads again in MiXCR, with one record for every CDR3 protein. The sample records about 400,000 distinct CDR3 sequences, around 14% being singletons. The sequencing input was blood. These receptors were obtained from a woman younger than 30 with Graves' hyperthyroidism.

This clonotype was found many times. In nucleotides, the CDR3 is TGTGCCAGCAGCGCCGGGACAGGTGGATGGAGCTCCTACAATGAGCAGTTCTTC. Translation gives CASSAGTGGWSSYNEQFF. This sequence joins TRBV11-2 and TRBJ2-1; 8 bases match TRBD1. The V gene's germline CDR1 is SGHAT and CDR2 FQNNGV. V lost 5 bases to trimming and J lost 0 bases; unmatched junction nucleotides: 12. This CDR3 contains 18 residues.

The sample holds many counts of this clonotype. This chain joins TRBV20-1 and TRBJ2-5, with 11 nucleotides matching TRBD2. The CDR3 has 17 residues. Trimming took 0 bases from V and 5 from J; bases not matched to a gene: 11. CDR1 is DFQATT and CDR2 is SNEGSKA in the germline V gene (reference sequence). This CDR3 is CSARDFKTSGGLETQYF. CDR3 coding DNA: TGCAGTGCTAGAGATTTTAAAACTAGCGGGGGCCTGGAGACCCAGTACTTC.

There are a few counts of this clonotype. The chain couples TRBV5-6 to TRBJ1-2; D is perhaps TRBD1 (5 bases). Germline values: CDR1 SGHDT, CDR2 YYEEEE. V lost 2 bases, J lost 3 bases, and 11 bases lay in between. This CDR3 has 14 amino acids. CDR3: CASSFVTVDYGYTF. The CDR3, as DNA: TGTGCCAGCAGCTTCGTGACAGTCGACTATGGCTACACCTTC.

The rearrangement uses TRBV12-3 or TRBV12-4 and TRBJ1-3; TRBD1 matches at 7 bases. The J segment lost 2 bases and the V segment lost 6 bases, leaving 7 bases of the junction unmatched. CDR3 length equals 15 residues. The CDR3 here is CASRAGQATGNTIYF. Written as DNA, the CDR3 is TGTGCCAGCAGGGCCGGACAGGCCACTGGAAACACCATATATTTT.

This clonotype was found many times. This chain connects TRBV12-3 or TRBV12-4 to TRBJ1-3; 7 bases fit TRBD1. There are 15 residues in the CDR3. The V and J ends lost 6 bases and 4 bases, in that order; junction bases with no gene match: 9. Here the CDR3 reads CASSPRGVAGNTIYF. In DNA, the CDR3 is TGTGCCAGCAGCCCCAGGGGGGTTGCAGGAAACACCATATATTTT.

This clonotype was found many times. This chain connects TRBV5-1 to TRBJ2-7, with 14 bases aligning to TRBD2. Per germline, CDR1 SGHRS and CDR2 YFSETQ. The CDR3 sequence is 17 residues long. V lost 4 bases and J lost 4; bases outside the gene matches: 10. This chain's CDR3 is CASSTPGLAGEKYEQYF. The CDR3 DNA follows: TGCGCCAGCAGCACCCCGGGACTAGCGGGAGAAAAGTACGAGCAGTACTTC.

This clonotype was seen repeatedly, ten times or more. J is TRBJ2-1 and V is TRBV7-8; the match to TRBD1 covers 8 bases. Germline CDR1 reads SGHVS; CDR2 reads FQNEAQ. Trimming took 4 bases from V and 6 from J; bases not matched to a gene: 8. CDR3 length: 15 amino acids. The CDR3: CASSSTDRAPNEQFF. CDR3 sequence (DNA): TGTGCCAGCAGCTCTACGGACAGGGCGCCCAATGAGCAGTTCTTC. Combining the CDR3 with reference TRBV7-8 and TRBJ2-1 gives the whole variable domain GAGVSQSPRYKVAKRGQDVALRCDPISGHVSLFWYQQALGQGPEFLTYFQNEAQLDKSGLPSDRFFAERPEGSVSTLKIQRTQQEDSAVYLCASSSTDRAPNEQFFGPGTRLTVL.

This clonotype has just a few counts. V gene TRBV2 combines with J gene TRBJ2-6; 7 bases are shared with TRBD2. Germline assignment: CDR1 SNHLY and CDR2 FYNNEI. After removal of 9 bases from V and 1 base from J, the junction contained 3 bases not matched to a gene. The CDR3 is 14 residues long. CDR3 coding DNA: TGTGCCAGTTTGGGGGGGTCTGGGGCCAACGTCCTGACTTTC. Amino acid sequence: CASLGGSGANVLTF. Filled out from reference TRBV2 and TRBJ2-6, the complete variable domain reads EPEVTQTPSHQVTQMGQEVILRCVPISNHLYFYWYRQILGQKVEFLVSFYNNEISEKSEIFDDQFSVERPDGSNFTLKIRSTKLEDSAMYFCASLGGSGANVLTFGAGSRLTVL.

There are many counts of this clonotype. This chain connects TRBV29-1 to TRBJ1-1, with 9 nucleotides matching TRBD1. J gave up 1 base and V 5 bases, and 5 bases lay outside the gene matches. This CDR3 has 14 amino acids. CDR1 SQVTM and CDR2 ANQGSEA come from the germline V gene. CDR3: CSVSPGQGNTEAFF. CDR3 DNA sequence: TGCAGCGTTTCTCCGGGACAGGGGAACACTGAAGCTTTCTTT.

The sample holds many counts of this clonotype. The chain uses TRBV5-1 and TRBJ2-3, with D perhaps TRBD1 or TRBD2 (5 bases each). Between the trimmed V and J ends, which lost 0 bases and 0 bases, there was a span of 8 bases. The CDR3 covers 15 residues. Per the germline V gene, CDR1 is SGHRS and CDR2 is YFSETQ. The CDR3 sequence: CASSLDGDSTDTQYF. The CDR3, as DNA: TGCGCCAGCAGCTTGGATGGGGACAGCACAGATACGCAGTATTTT.

This clonotype came up many times. V usage is TRBV5-8 and J usage is TRBJ2-5, with D perhaps matching TRBD2 (5 bases). Germline lookup yields CDR1 SGHTS and CDR2 YDEGEE. V was trimmed by 0 bases and J by 6 bases, leaving 9 bases between them. The CDR3 runs to 13 residues. CDR3 DNA sequence: TGTGCCAGCAGCTTGGACAGAGGGAAGACCCAGTACTTC. Protein: CASSLDRGKTQYF.

This clonotype appeared once. The chain combines TRBV18 with TRBJ2-5; D tentatively reads TRBD1 or TRBD2 (5 bases each). Germline CDR1 and CDR2: KGHSH and LQKENI. Trimming took 8 bases from V and 2 from J, leaving 9 bases between them. This CDR3 contains 12 residues. The CDR3 region is CASRDLQETQYF. The CDR3 coding sequence is TGTGCCAGCCGGGACCTACAAGAGACCCAGTACTTC.

This clonotype was counted many times. This chain uses TRBV2 with TRBJ1-1, with a weak D call TRBD1 (5 bases). The CDR3 sequence is 10 residues long. The germline gives CDR1 SNHLY, CDR2 FYNNEI. V lost 6 bases and J 13 bases, leaving 12 bases between the germline ends. CDR3 nucleotide sequence: TGTGCCAGCAGATCCGGGACGTATTTCTTT. Translated: CASRSGTYFF.

This clonotype was counted only a few times. The chain couples TRBV10-3 to TRBJ2-2; D gene uncertain. Trimming took off 10 bases at V and 7 bases at J, with 16 bases between the two ends. Germline V gene data show CDR1 as ENHRY and CDR2 as SYGVKD. CDR3 size: 13 residues. CDR3 in amino acids: CASSSNFIGELFF. The CDR3 DNA reads TGTGCCAGCAGCTCCAACTTCATCGGGGAGCTGTTTTTT.